This TCR beta chain was captured by sequencing in a study of T-cell reconstitution after alpha-beta-depleted transplantation in children. The table lists this clonotype with a few counts. The library targeted TCRbeta and was prepared with unique molecular identifiers. TCRdb redid the calling of the PCR reads with MiXCR, one entry per CDR3 protein. The data show around 600,000 distinct CDR3 sequences, 16% seen once. The CDR3 sequence is 13 residues long. Germline V lookup: CDR1 KGHSH, CDR2 LQKENI. V shed 6 bases and J shed 3 bases, with 11 bases lying between them. The source was PBMCs from the stem cell graft donor, collected from the stem cell graft. The chain couples TRBV18 to TRBJ1-1; no definite D call. The sequence was collected from a human donor who donated a stem cell graft to a child with acute myeloid leukemia. The CDR3 is CASSPDQYTEAFF. CDR3 coding DNA: TGTGCCAGCTCGCCCGACCAATACACTGAAGCTTTCTTT.